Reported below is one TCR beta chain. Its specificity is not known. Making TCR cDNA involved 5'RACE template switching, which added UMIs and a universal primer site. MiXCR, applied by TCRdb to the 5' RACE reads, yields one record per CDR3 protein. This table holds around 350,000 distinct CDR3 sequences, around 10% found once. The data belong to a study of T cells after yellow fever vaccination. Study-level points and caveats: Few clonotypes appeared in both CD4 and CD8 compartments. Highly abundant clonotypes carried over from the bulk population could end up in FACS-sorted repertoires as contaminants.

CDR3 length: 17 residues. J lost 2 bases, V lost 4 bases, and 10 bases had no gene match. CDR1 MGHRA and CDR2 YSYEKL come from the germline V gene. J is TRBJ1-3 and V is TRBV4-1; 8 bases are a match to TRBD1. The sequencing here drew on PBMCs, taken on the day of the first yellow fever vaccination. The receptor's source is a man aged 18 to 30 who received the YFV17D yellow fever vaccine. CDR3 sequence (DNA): TGCGCCAGCAGCCGACGACAGGGGATATTACCTGGAAACACCATATATTTT. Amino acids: CASSRRQGILPGNTIYF.